What follows are 15 T cell receptor beta chains derived from one specimen sequenced in a study of CD8+ T cells in alopecia areata. In each case, RNA was isolated and then reverse transcribed into cDNA as the sequencing template. The table came from immunoSEQ multiplex PCR; TCRdb's copy has only in-frame clones and leaves some out. The table lists some 220,000 clones, around three fifths of them singletons. Stated treatment: oral pan-JAK inhibitor, 5-10 mg twice daily. The material was CD4+ T cells sorted from blood, obtained at week 4, from a patient treated with tofacitinib. The receptors come from a human donor with alopecia areata.

This clone was detected once. The V call is TRBV5-1, the J call TRBJ2-3; tentatively, D is TRBD1 (5 bases). Germline V gives CDR1 SGHRS, CDR2 YFSETQ. The CDR3 loop spans 15 amino acids. V lost 0 bases and J lost 3, with 11 bases in between. The CDR3 loop is CASSLAGYGTDTQYF. CDR3 sequence (DNA): TGCGCCAGCAGCTTGGCAGGGTATGGGACAGATACGCAGTATTTT.

This chain joins TRBV30 and TRBJ2-3; D assignment may be TRBD1 or TRBD2 (7 bases each). This CDR3 is 15 amino acids long. CDR1 is GTSNPN, CDR2 SVGIG, per germline (reference sequence). The V gene lost 5 bases and the J gene lost 2 bases, with 17 bases spanning the gap. CDR3 amino acids: CAWDSQGGPTDTQYF. CDR3 in DNA: TGTGCCTGGGACAGCCAGGGGGGGCCCACAGATACGCAGTATTTT.

The chain employs TRBV29-1 and TRBJ2-1; D is uncertain. V was trimmed by 0 bases and J by 8 bases, leaving 8 bases between them. The CDR3 has 12 residues. The V gene's germline CDR1 is SQVTM and CDR2 ANQGSEA. This CDR3 reads CSVEDAGYEQFF. The CDR3, as DNA: TGCAGCGTTGAAGATGCCGGGTATGAGCAGTTCTTC.

The chain links TRBV25-1 to TRBJ1-6, with D uncertain. The CDR3 consists of 13 residues. The V end was cut by 3 bases, the J end by 8 bases, with 8 bases between. Per the germline V gene, CDR1 is MGHDK and CDR2 is SYGVNS. CDR3 region: CASSDLVDSPLHF. CDR3 in DNA: TGTGCCAGCAGTGATTTGGTTGATTCACCCCTCCACTTT.

The chain joins TRBV5-6 to TRBJ1-2, with TRBD1 as a possible D gene (5 bases). V was pared by 4 bases and J by 7 bases, with 20 bases between. Germline CDR1 and CDR2: SGHDT and YYEEEE. The CDR3 extends over 15 amino acids. The chain's CDR3 is CASSPDMRMLGGYTF. The CDR3 nucleotides read TGTGCCAGCAGCCCGGACATGAGGATGCTTGGTGGCTACACCTTC. Full variable domain (rest looked up from reference TRBV5-6 and TRBJ1-2): DAGVTQSPTHLIKTRGQQVTLRCSPKSGHDTVSWYQQALGQGPQFIFQYYEEEERQRGNFPDRFSGHQFPNYSSELNVNALLLGDSALYLCASSPDMRMLGGYTFGSGTRLTVV.

The chain employs TRBV7-2 and TRBJ2-7; D is tentatively TRBD1 or TRBD2 (5 bases each). The CDR3 covers 14 residues. CDR1 is SGHTA and CDR2 is FQGNSA in the germline V gene. V was trimmed by 3 bases and J by 6 bases, leaving 15 bases between them. CDR3 sequence: CASSFGARDGEQYF. In DNA form, the CDR3 reads TGTGCCAGCAGCTTCGGGGCCAGGGACGGCGAGCAGTACTTC.

The J gene is TRBJ1-5, the V gene TRBV7-8, with D unresolved. Germline V gene lookup returns CDR1 SGHVS and CDR2 FQNEAQ. CDR3 length: 13 amino acids. Trimming took off 5 bases at V and 5 bases at J, with 10 bases between the two ends. CDR3 DNA: TGTGCCAGCAGCATAATCACAGATCAGCCCCAGCATTTT. Protein: CASSIITDQPQHF. The full variable domain, completed using reference TRBV7-8 and TRBJ1-5, is GAGVSQSPRYKVAKRGQDVALRCDPISGHVSLFWYQQALGQGPEFLTYFQNEAQLDKSGLPSDRFFAERPEGSVSTLKIQRTQQEDSAVYLCASSIITDQPQHFGDGTRLSIL.

The table lists this clone with a few counts. The chain uses TRBV4-3 and TRBJ1-1; no firm D call. CDR1 and CDR2 from the germline V gene are LGHNA and YSLEER. The CDR3 sequence is 14 residues long. Trimming left V 1 base short and J 2 bases short, with 8 bases between. CDR3 nucleotides: TGCGCCAGCAGCCAAGTGGCAGATAACACTGAAGCTTTCTTT. This sequence encodes CASSQVADNTEAFF.

V gene TRBV30 combines with J gene TRBJ1-6, with 7 bases that match TRBD1. This CDR3 comprises 14 residues. Germline V CDR1 and CDR2: GTSNPN, SVGIG (reference sequence). After removal of 5 bases from V and 6 bases from J, the junction contained 7 bases not matched to a gene. CDR3 nucleotide sequence: TGTGCCTGGCGACTGACAGGGAGTAATTCACCCCTCCACTTT. Amino acid sequence: CAWRLTGSNSPLHF.

CDR3 residues: CASSQDSRYTDTQYF. The CDR3 DNA follows: TGCGCCAGCAGCCAAGATTCCCGATACACAGATACGCAGTATTTT. The chain carries TRBV4-3 and TRBJ2-3; D call uncertain. This CDR3 comprises 15 residues. The V gene lost 0 bases and the J gene lost 2 bases, with 9 bases spanning the gap. Germline V gene lookup returns CDR1 LGHNA and CDR2 YSLEER.

The chain links TRBV29-1 to TRBJ1-1, with a possible D match to TRBD1 (6 bases). This CDR3 has 12 amino acids. The germline CDR1 and CDR2 sequences are SQVTM and ANQGSEA. V lost 7 bases and J 3 bases, leaving 12 bases between the germline ends. The CDR3 nucleotides are TGCAGCGGAGCAACAGGGCACACTGAAGCTTTCTTT. It codes for CSGATGHTEAFF. Complete variable domain (other parts from reference TRBV29-1 and TRBJ1-1): SAVISQKPSRDICQRGTSLTIQCQVDSQVTMMFWYRQQPGQSLTLIATANQGSEATYESGFVIDKFPISRPNLTFSTLTVSNMSPEDSSIYLCSGATGHTEAFFGQGTRLTVV.

This clone was recorded a few times. Other nucleotide sequences in the sample specify the same CDR3. The chain joins TRBV29-1 to TRBJ2-7, with 9 bases aligning to TRBD1. Germline lookup yields CDR1 SQVTM and CDR2 ANQGSEA. This CDR3 has 13 amino acids. J lost 3 bases, V lost 7 bases, and 7 bases had no gene match. In DNA form, the CDR3 reads TGCAGCGCCACCGGGACAGGGCTCTACGAGCAGTACTTC. It yields the protein CSATGTGLYEQYF.

This clone appeared once. The rearrangement joins TRBV7-8 to TRBJ2-5; 11 bases align to TRBD1. The CDR3 length is 17 residues. CDR1 is SGHVS and CDR2 is FQNEAQ in the germline V gene. V trimming: 3 bases; J trimming: 3 bases; junction bases outside the gene matches: 9. CDR3 nucleotide sequence: TGTGCCAGCAGCTTCGGACAGGGGGCCCGGGTGGAAGAGACCCAGTACTTC. It translates to CASSFGQGARVEETQYF.

This clone was detected only a few times. The V and J genes are TRBV7-2 and TRBJ2-1; D not resolved. V was shortened by 0 bases and J by 1 base, with 7 bases between the two germline ends. Germline loops: CDR1 SGHTA, CDR2 FQGNSA. This CDR3 contains 15 residues. The CDR3 DNA reads TGTGCCAGCAGCTTAGCGATTGGTTCCTACAATGAGCAGTTCTTC. As protein: CASSLAIGSYNEQFF.

The chain recombines TRBV29-1 with TRBJ2-3; D not certain. Trimming pared 5 bases from V and 3 bases from J, leaving 12 bases between. This CDR3 is 13 amino acids long. Looked up from germline, CDR1 is SQVTM and CDR2 is ANQGSEA. Written as DNA, the CDR3 is TGCAGCGTTCGGCGCGATATGACAGATACGCAGTATTTT. Its translation: CSVRRDMTDTQYF.